The next 30 T cell receptor beta chains were all read from a single sample in a study of early T cells in non-severe SARS-CoV-2 infection. TCRdb fed the 5' RACE reads into MiXCR, producing one record per CDR3 protein. The profile shows about 22,000 distinct CDR3 sequences, approximately 4.5% of them singletons. Sequencing used whole blood. The receptors stem from an adult who was a healthcare worker with PCR-confirmed SARS-CoV-2 infection or an uninfected control (not recorded which).

The J gene is TRBJ1-6, the V gene TRBV6-5, with D unclear. This CDR3 has 14 amino acids. Between the trimmed V and J ends, which lost 2 bases and 9 bases, there was a span of 11 bases. The germline gives CDR1 MNHEY, CDR2 SVGAGI. CDR3 amino acids: CASSYAGSGSPLHF. The CDR3 DNA reads as TGTGCCAGCAGTTACGCGGGGAGTGGTTCACCCCTCCACTTT.

This clonotype has only a few counts. The chain has TRBV6-1 and TRBJ2-1; a possible D gene is TRBD1 (6 bases). Per germline, CDR1 MNHNS and CDR2 SASEGT. V lost 10 bases to trimming and J lost 5 bases, with 18 bases between them. The CDR3 contains 14 residues. The CDR3 region is CATARGRGNNEQFF. CDR3 sequence (DNA): TGTGCCACCGCGAGAGGCAGGGGCAACAATGAGCAGTTCTTC.

This clonotype was found many times. The chain uses TRBV27 and TRBJ2-7; TRBD2 might be the D (5 bases). There are 13 residues in the CDR3. V lost 5 bases and J 3 bases, leaving 11 bases between the germline ends. Germline CDR1 MNHEY, CDR2 SMNVEV (reference sequence). This CDR3 is CASSPRRDYEQYF. DNA for the CDR3: TGTGCCAGCAGTCCACGACGGGACTACGAGCAGTACTTC.

This clonotype was seen many times. The chain has TRBV9 and TRBJ2-5; unclear D gene. The V gene's germline CDR1 is SGDLS and CDR2 YYNGEE. V shed 2 bases and J shed 0 bases, with 8 bases lying between them. The CDR3 sequence is 14 residues long. DNA of the CDR3: TGTGCCAGCAGCGTCCACAGCTACCAAGAGACCCAGTACTTC. Protein: CASSVHSYQETQYF.

Ten or more counts support this clonotype. This chain joins TRBV24-1 and TRBJ2-1; 8 bases map to TRBD1. The CDR3 has 16 residues. Germline V gene lookup returns CDR1 KGHDR and CDR2 SFDVKD. V gave up 3 bases and J gave up 9 bases; unmatched junction bases: 12. CDR3: CATSDGGRGRSGEQFF. The CDR3 bases are TGTGCCACCAGTGATGGGGGCAGGGGGCGTTCGGGTGAGCAGTTCTTC.

The gene calls are TRBV7-8 and TRBJ1-3; perhaps TRBD1 as D (6 bases). The CDR3 runs to 18 residues. Germline CDR1 is SGHVS and CDR2 is FQNEAQ. V was shortened by 2 bases and J by 3 bases, with 20 bases between the two germline ends. The CDR3 is CASSLSGGAQWDGNTIYF. The CDR3 nucleotides read TGTGCCAGCAGCTTAAGTGGGGGGGCCCAGTGGGATGGAAACACCATATATTTT.

This clonotype was picked up many times. This chain joins TRBV7-8 and TRBJ1-2, with 8 bases that match TRBD1. CDR1 SGHVS and CDR2 FQNEAQ come from the germline V gene. CDR3 length: 15 amino acids. Trimming cost V 3 bases and J 0 bases; bases outside gene matches: 3. This CDR3 reads CASSFRTGPNYGYTF. The CDR3, as DNA: TGTGCCAGCAGCTTCAGGACAGGGCCTAACTATGGCTACACCTTC.

The rearrangement links TRBV19 to TRBJ1-2, with a weak D call TRBD1 (5 bases). The V end lost 7 bases, the J end lost 4 bases, and 13 bases lay between the germline ends. From germline, CDR1 is LNHDA and CDR2 SQIVND (reference sequence). The length of the CDR3 is 13 residues. The CDR3 spells CASMTETAYGYTF. In DNA form, the CDR3 reads TGTGCCAGTATGACAGAAACGGCCTATGGCTACACCTTC.

Many counts were recorded for this clonotype. The chain employs TRBV5-3 and TRBJ1-2; D may be TRBD1 (5 bases). TRBV5-3 is annotated as an ORF whose role is uncertain. Trimming removed 4 bases from V and 2 bases from J, with 18 bases in between. The CDR3 sequence is 16 residues long. The CDR3: CARSLWGVWRNYGYTF. Here the CDR3 DNA reads TGTGCCAGAAGCCTTTGGGGGGTCTGGAGGAACTATGGCTACACCTTC.

This clonotype was counted many times. This chain uses TRBV19 with TRBJ1-2; a possible D gene is TRBD1 (5 bases). From germline, CDR1 is LNHDA and CDR2 SQIVND (reference sequence). Trimming removed 3 bases from V and 3 bases from J, with 11 bases in between. This CDR3 has 14 amino acids. This CDR3 is CASSIVRDDYGYTF. CDR3 nucleotide sequence: TGTGCCAGTAGTATCGTCAGGGACGACTATGGCTACACCTTC.

This clonotype showed up many times. V gene TRBV5-1 combines with J gene TRBJ1-1, with a weak D call TRBD1 (5 bases). This CDR3 region has 15 residues. Germline V CDR1 and CDR2: SGHRS, YFSETQ. V lost 4 bases and J 10 bases, leaving 23 bases between the germline ends. CDR3 sequence (DNA): TGCGCCAGCAGCGTAACCGGGACCGGGTTTGGGGGAGCTTTCTTT. Protein product: CASSVTGTGFGGAFF.

This clonotype was picked up many times. The rearrangement joins TRBV6-5 to TRBJ2-3; weak D call: TRBD1 (6 bases). The V end lost 5 bases, the J end lost 2 bases, and 11 bases lay between the germline ends. Germline V gene lookup returns CDR1 MNHEY and CDR2 SVGAGI. This CDR3 comprises 14 residues. The CDR3 region has the DNA TGTGCCAGCAGTCAAGGGGGTTACACAGATACGCAGTATTTT. As protein: CASSQGGYTDTQYF.

This clonotype was observed many times. This chain uses TRBV7-2 with TRBJ2-3; TRBD1 agrees at 8 bases. Germline lookup yields CDR1 SGHTA and CDR2 FQGNSA. V was pared by 4 bases and J by 6 bases, with 12 bases of the junction left unmatched. The CDR3 spans 16 residues. The CDR3 region has the DNA TGTGCCAGCAGCTCCGGACAGGGTGCACCAGCGGATACGCAGTATTTT. Its translation is CASSSGQGAPADTQYF.

This clonotype showed up just a few times. V is TRBV6-2 or TRBV6-3 and J is TRBJ1-1; the D is unclear. This CDR3 is built from 12 residues. V was pared by 7 bases and J by 2 bases, with 8 bases between. Germline V CDR1 and CDR2: MNHEY, SVGEGT. The CDR3: CASKPRNTEAFF. The CDR3 DNA reads TGTGCCAGCAAGCCCCGAAACACTGAAGCTTTCTTT.

This clonotype was seen ten or more times. The V gene is TRBV7-9, the J gene TRBJ2-5; D possibly corresponds to TRBD1 (5 bases). Germline CDR1 reads SEHNR; CDR2 reads FQNEAQ (reference sequence). Trimming cost V 5 bases and J 3 bases, with 13 bases left between them. This CDR3 contains 14 residues. The CDR3 loop reads CASSPPVREETQYF. The DNA for the CDR3 is TGTGCCAGCAGCCCTCCGGTCAGGGAAGAGACCCAGTACTTC.

V and J are TRBV7-9 and TRBJ2-4; TRBD1 matches 9 bases. The CDR3 is 16 amino acids. Losses at the gene ends were 2 bases for V and 2 bases for J; bases not matched to a gene: 4. In germline, CDR1 is SEHNR, CDR2 FQNEAQ (reference sequence). The CDR3 reads CASSLSDRGTKNIQYF. The CDR3 DNA sequence: TGTGCCAGCAGCTTATCGGACAGGGGTACCAAAAACATTCAGTACTTC.

There are many counts of this clonotype. The chain uses TRBV30 and TRBJ2-3; TRBD2 aligns across 9 bases. The V gene's germline CDR1 is GTSNPN and CDR2 SVGIG (reference sequence). J was trimmed by 6 bases and V by 3 bases; bases with no gene match: 16. The length of the CDR3 is 17 residues. CDR3 amino acids: CAWSPPYLAGTRDTQYF. CDR3 coding DNA: TGTGCCTGGAGCCCCCCCTATCTAGCGGGGACTCGGGATACGCAGTATTTT.

This clonotype was found many times. This chain connects TRBV28 to TRBJ1-1; 9 bases align to TRBD1. CDR3 length: 15 residues. From germline, CDR1 is MDHEN and CDR2 SYDVKM. Trimming cost V 8 bases and J 5 bases; bases outside gene matches: 12. For the CDR3, the DNA is TGTGCCAGCGCTGAAGGGACAGGGTTTTGGACTGAAGCTTTCTTT. Its translation: CASAEGTGFWTEAFF. Complete variable domain (other parts from reference TRBV28 and TRBJ1-1): DVKVTQSSRYLVKRTGEKVFLECVQDMDHENMFWYRQDPGLGLRLIYFSYDVKMKEKGDIPEGYSVSREKKERFSLILESASTNQTSMYLCASAEGTGFWTEAFFGQGTRLTVV.

This clonotype was detected many times. This chain joins TRBV6-5 and TRBJ2-7; no definite D call. The CDR3 is 16 amino acids. Trimming stripped 0 bases from V and 0 bases from J, with 12 bases between. Looked up from germline, CDR1 is MNHEY and CDR2 is SVGAGI. CDR3 nucleotides: TGTGCCAGCAGTTACTCGGAGTCCACACACTCCTACGAGCAGTACTTC. It yields the protein CASSYSESTHSYEQYF.

This clonotype was seen repeatedly, ten times or more. The chain combines TRBV7-2 with TRBJ2-5; 9 positions agree with TRBD2. The germline V gene has CDR1 SGHTA and CDR2 FQGNSA. The CDR3 length is 15 residues. With V trimmed by 7 bases and J by 2 bases, 8 bases remained unmatched. This chain's CDR3 is CASKKTSGLQETQYF. CDR3 bases: TGTGCCAGCAAAAAGACTAGCGGATTACAAGAGACCCAGTACTTC.

In its sample, this clonotype is medium-sized. The chain uses TRBV15 and TRBJ2-7, with 8 bases aligning to TRBD1. CDR1 LNHNV and CDR2 YYDKDF come from the germline V gene (reference sequence). Germline trimming cut 4 bases from V and 6 bases from J; bases unmatched to any gene: 11. The CDR3 contains 15 residues. This chain's CDR3 is CATSNPGQGSSEQYF. CDR3 bases: TGTGCCACCAGCAACCCCGGACAGGGTAGTTCCGAGCAGTACTTC.

This clonotype came up a few times. The genes are TRBV28 and TRBJ2-1; D gene ambiguous. The CDR3 totals 15 residues. V lost 3 bases to trimming and J lost 0 bases, with 9 bases between them. Germline CDR1 and CDR2: MDHEN and SYDVKM. The CDR3 region has the DNA TGTGCCAGCAGTTTTTCAGGCAGCTCCTACAATGAGCAGTTCTTC. Translating gives CASSFSGSSYNEQFF.

This clonotype was seen at least ten times. V is TRBV19 and J is TRBJ2-3; D ambiguous. Germline CDR1 LNHDA, CDR2 SQIVND (reference sequence). V was shortened by 3 bases and J by 4 bases, with 5 bases between the two germline ends. The CDR3 length is 12 residues. CDR3 in amino acids: CASSIRADTQYF. CDR3 nucleotide sequence: TGTGCCAGTAGTATTAGGGCAGATACGCAGTATTTT.

This clonotype has only a few counts. V gene TRBV5-1 combines with J gene TRBJ2-1; TRBD2 aligns across 9 bases. Trimming at V came to 0 bases and at J to 4 bases, leaving 5 bases not matched to a gene. Germline CDR1 is SGHRS and CDR2 is YFSETQ. CDR3 length: 16 residues. CDR3 DNA sequence: TGCGCCAGCAGCTTGGAGCCAGCGGGGGGTTACAATGAGCAGTTCTTC. It codes for CASSLEPAGGYNEQFF.

This clonotype was counted many times. The V call is TRBV4-2, the J call TRBJ1-5; TRBD1 matches 8 bases. CDR3 length: 16 amino acids. The trim removed 4 bases at V and 2 bases at J, leaving 7 bases unmatched. The germline V gene has CDR1 LGHNA and CDR2 YNFKEQ. The CDR3 bases are TGTGCCAGCAGCCGGACAGGGAACATGGGCAATCAGCCCCAGCATTTT. As protein: CASSRTGNMGNQPQHF.

CDR3 amino acids: CASQRGVLQETQYF. The CDR3 DNA reads as TGTGCCTCCCAAAGGGGGGTACTCCAAGAGACCCAGTACTTC. V and J are TRBV6-2 or TRBV6-3 and TRBJ2-5; possibly TRBD1 or TRBD2 for D (6 bases each). V was pared by 11 bases and J by 1 base, with 17 bases between. Per germline, CDR1 MNHEY and CDR2 SVGEGT. This CDR3 comprises 14 residues.

This clonotype was seen only a few times. V usage is TRBV7-6 and J usage is TRBJ2-2, with 9 bases identical to TRBD2. Losses at the gene ends were 4 bases for V and 0 bases for J; bases not matched to a gene: 3. The CDR3 is made up of 16 amino acids. Germline values: CDR1 SGHVS, CDR2 FNYEAQ. CDR3 nucleotides: TGTGCCAGCAGCTCCTTAGCGGGGGCGAACACCGGGGAGCTGTTTTTT. This codes for CASSSLAGANTGELFF.

This clonotype qualifies as medium-sized (0.01 to 0.1%). The DNA for the CDR3 is TGTGCCAGCAGCGAGGGACAGGGGGCGTGGAATGAGCAGTTCTTC. It specifies CASSEGQGAWNEQFF. The J gene is TRBJ2-1, the V gene TRBV7-3, with 12 bases lining up with TRBD1. The V and J ends lost 5 bases and 7 bases, in that order; junction bases with no gene match: 6. CDR1 SGHTA and CDR2 FQGTGA come from the germline V gene. The CDR3 covers 15 residues. The full variable domain, in which reference TRBV7-3 and TRBJ2-1 provide the parts outside the CDR3, is GAGVSQTPSNKVTEKGKYVELRCDPISGHTALYWYRQSLGQGPEFLIYFQGTGAADDSGLPNDRFFAVRPEGSVSTLKIQRTERGDSAVYLCASSEGQGAWNEQFFGPGTRLTVL.

Of note for this clonotype: Being one base from a much bigger clone, this may be a read error. The DNA is omitted, as the CDR3 cannot be located on it reliably, and the CDR3 follows TCRdb's listing. The chain has TRBV4-3 and TRBJ2-3; the table's D call, TRBD1, has no DNA check behind it. The CDR3 is 18 amino acids long, termini counted. Per germline, CDR1 LGHNA and CDR2 YSLEER. The chain's CDR3 is CASSQEWGRGAITDTQCF.

This clonotype is medium-sized (0.01 to 0.1%). The rearrangement joins TRBV30 to TRBJ1-2; 9 positions agree with TRBD1. Germline V gives CDR1 GTSNPN, CDR2 SVGIG (reference sequence). The CDR3 covers 16 residues. V lost 0 bases to trimming and J lost 4 bases; unmatched junction nucleotides: 9. CDR3 sequence (DNA): TGTGCCTGGAGTGTACCTGGGACAGGGCTGGCCTATGGCTACACCTTC. Protein sequence: CAWSVPGTGLAYGYTF.